This TCR beta chain was captured in a study of CD8 T cells in Susac syndrome. This CDR3 has 17 amino acids. The germline CDR1 and CDR2 sequences are MNHEY and SVGEGT. Trimming took 6 bases from V and 4 from J; bases not matched to a gene: 10. Reverse transcription used about 0.45 to 1 ug RNA and random hexamers. TCRdb itself ran the immunoSEQ multiplex PCR reads through MiXCR, one entry per CDR3 protein. This sample has about 250,000 distinct CDR3 sequences; approximately 92% occur once, and the top ten carry roughly 0.072%. Source material: CD4+ T cells from PBMCs. This TCR came from a human donor with multiple sclerosis. This rearrangement joins TRBV6-2 or TRBV6-3 to TRBJ2-5; the match to TRBD2 covers 14 bases. In nucleotides, the CDR3 is TGTGCCAGCAGGGGACTAGCGGGAGAGTTGTCGGGAGAGACCCAGTACTTC. Residues: CASRGLAGELSGETQYF.